This T cell receptor (beta chain) was profiled in a study of identical twins. This clonotype was counted a few times. The germline V and J ends were trimmed by 0 bases and 7 bases, with 16 bases remaining between them. Germline loops: CDR1 SQVTM, CDR2 ANQGSEA. This CDR3 has 14 amino acids. Each CDR3 protein gets one entry after TCRdb re-called the 5' RACE reads with MiXCR. Found here are fewer than 250,000 distinct CDR3 sequences, 15% to 20% of them singletons; the top ten hold around 40%. The same specimen was also included in a second study, on T cells expressing NK-cell markers.

Sequencing was done on a sample of CD8+ T cells sorted from blood. The chain carries TRBV29-1 and TRBJ2-7, with D uncertain. This receptor was obtained from a woman between 18 and 30 years old in good health. For the CDR3, the DNA is TGCAGCGTTGAAGATCCGGACGGACGAATGGAGCAGTACTTC. Translated, it gives CSVEDPDGRMEQYF.